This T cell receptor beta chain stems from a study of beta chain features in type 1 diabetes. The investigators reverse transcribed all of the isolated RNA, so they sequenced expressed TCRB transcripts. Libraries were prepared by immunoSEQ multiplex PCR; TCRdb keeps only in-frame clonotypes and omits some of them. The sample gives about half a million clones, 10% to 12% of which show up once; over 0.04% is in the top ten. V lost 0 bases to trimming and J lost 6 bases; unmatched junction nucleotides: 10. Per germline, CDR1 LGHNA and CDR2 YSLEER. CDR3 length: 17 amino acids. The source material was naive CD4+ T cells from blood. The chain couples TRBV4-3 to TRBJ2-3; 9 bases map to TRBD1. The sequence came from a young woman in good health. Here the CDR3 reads CASSQDPTGQGGDTQYF. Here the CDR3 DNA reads TGCGCCAGCAGCCAAGATCCGACGGGACAGGGCGGGGATACGCAGTATTTT.